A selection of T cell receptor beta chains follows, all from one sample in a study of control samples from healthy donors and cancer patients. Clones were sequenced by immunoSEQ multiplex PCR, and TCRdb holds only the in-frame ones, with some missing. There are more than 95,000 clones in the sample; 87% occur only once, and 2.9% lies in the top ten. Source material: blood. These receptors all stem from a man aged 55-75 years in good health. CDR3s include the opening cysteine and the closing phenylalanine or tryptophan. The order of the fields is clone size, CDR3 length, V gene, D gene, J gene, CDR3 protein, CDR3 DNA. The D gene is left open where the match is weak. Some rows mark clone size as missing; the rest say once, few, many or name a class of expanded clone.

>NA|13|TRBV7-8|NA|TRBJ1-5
CASSFERGQPQHF
TGTGCCAGCAGCTTCGAGAGGGGTCAGCCCCAGCATTTT
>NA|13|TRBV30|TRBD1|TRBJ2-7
CAWSVQGTGEQYF
TGTGCCTGGAGTGTACAAGGGACAGGCGAGCAGTACTTC
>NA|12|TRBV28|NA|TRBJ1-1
CASAQVNTEAFF
TGTGCCAGTGCGCAGGTGAACACTGAAGCTTTCTTT
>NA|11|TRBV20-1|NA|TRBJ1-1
CSARVNVEAFF
TGCAGTGCTAGAGTAAATGTCGAAGCTTTCTTT
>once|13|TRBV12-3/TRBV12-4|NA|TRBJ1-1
CASSLGGNTEAFF
TGTGCCAGCAGTTTAGGGGGTAACACTGAAGCTTTCTTT
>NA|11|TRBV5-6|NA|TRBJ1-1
CASSFLTEAFF
TGTGCCAGCAGCTTCCTCACTGAAGCTTTCTTT
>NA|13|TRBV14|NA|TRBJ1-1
CASSQAPRAEAFF
TGTGCCAGCAGCCAAGCCCCAAGAGCTGAAGCTTTCTTT
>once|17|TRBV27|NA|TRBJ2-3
CASSYGARGGVTDTQYF
TGTGCCAGCAGTTACGGGGCCAGGGGGGGTGTCACAGATACGCAGTATTTT
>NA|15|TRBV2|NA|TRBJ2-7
CASSRSGTVAYEQYF
TGTGCCAGCAGCAGATCCGGGACGGTTGCCTACGAGCAGTACTTC
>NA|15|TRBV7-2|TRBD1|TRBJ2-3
CASSMGQERTDTQYF
TGTGCCAGCAGCATGGGACAGGAGCGCACAGATACGCAGTATTTT
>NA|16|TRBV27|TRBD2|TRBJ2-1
CASKRSGGGIYNEQFF
TGTGCCAGCAAAAGGTCTGGCGGGGGGATCTACAATGAGCAGTTCTTC
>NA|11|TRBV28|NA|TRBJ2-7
CASSSQYEQYF
TGTGCCAGCAGTTCCCAGTACGAGCAGTACTTC
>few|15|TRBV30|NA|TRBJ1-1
CAWSVQRGWSTEAFF
TGTGCCTGGAGTGTACAACGGGGTTGGAGCACTGAAGCTTTCTTT
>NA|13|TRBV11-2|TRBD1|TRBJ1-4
CASSLGQGEKLFF
TGTGCCAGCAGCCTCGGACAGGGTGAAAAACTGTTTTTT
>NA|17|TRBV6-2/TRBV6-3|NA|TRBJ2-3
CASSYSTDRPGTDTQYF
TGTGCCAGCAGTTACTCGACTGACCGACCGGGCACAGATACGCAGTATTTT
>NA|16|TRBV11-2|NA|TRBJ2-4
CASSSYRASDKNIQYF
TGTGCCAGCAGCTCGTACCGCGCCTCAGACAAAAACATTCAGTACTTC
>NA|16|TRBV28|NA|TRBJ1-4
CASSLTAGSWNEKLFF
TGTGCCAGCAGTTTAACCGCCGGCAGCTGGAATGAAAAACTGTTTTTT
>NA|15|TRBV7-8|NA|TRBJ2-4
CASSLATGQPNIQYF
TGTGCCAGCAGCTTAGCAACGGGACAACCAAACATTCAGTACTTC
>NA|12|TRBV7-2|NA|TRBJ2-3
CASSFFQDTQYF
TGTGCCAGCAGCTTCTTCCAAGATACGCAGTATTTT
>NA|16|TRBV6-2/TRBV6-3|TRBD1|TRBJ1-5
CASSNQGALGNQPQHF
TGTGCCAGCAGTAACCAGGGGGCGTTAGGTAATCAGCCCCAGCATTTT
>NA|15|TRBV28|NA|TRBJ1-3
CASSSTGYAGNTIYF
TGTGCCAGCAGTTCGACAGGCTACGCTGGAAACACCATATATTTT
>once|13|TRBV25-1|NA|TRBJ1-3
CASSVTTGNTIYF
TGTGCCAGCAGTGTGACAACTGGAAACACCATATATTTT
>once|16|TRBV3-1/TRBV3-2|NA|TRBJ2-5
CASSQGVGLIEETQYF
TGTGCCAGCAGCCAAGGCGTGGGGCTTATCGAAGAGACCCAGTACTTC
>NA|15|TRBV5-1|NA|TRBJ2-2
CASSLVAGAPGELFF
TGCGCCAGCAGCTTGGTAGCAGGTGCGCCCGGGGAGCTGTTTTTT
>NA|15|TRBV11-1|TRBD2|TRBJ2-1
CASSTGTSSYNEQFF
TGTGCCAGCAGCACCGGGACTAGCTCCTACAATGAGCAGTTCTTC
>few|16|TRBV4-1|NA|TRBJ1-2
CASSQDMGGPNYGYTF
TGCGCCAGCAGCCAAGATATGGGGGGTCCTAACTATGGCTACACCTTC
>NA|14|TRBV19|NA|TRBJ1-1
CASSIQEGNTEAFF
TGTGCCAGTAGTATACAGGAGGGGAACACTGAAGCTTTCTTT
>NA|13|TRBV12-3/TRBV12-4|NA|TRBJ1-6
CASSLGDNSPLHF
TGTGCCAGCAGTTTGGGGGATAATTCACCCCTCCACTTT
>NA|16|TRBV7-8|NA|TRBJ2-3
CASSTRWGVTTDTQYF
TGTGCCAGCAGCACAAGATGGGGGGTGACCACAGATACGCAGTATTTT
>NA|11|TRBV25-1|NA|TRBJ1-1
CASSAVGGAFF
TGTGCCAGCAGTGCCGTTGGGGGGGCTTTCTTT
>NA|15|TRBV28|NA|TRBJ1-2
CASTPSRGLTYGYTF
TGTGCCAGCACCCCTTCGAGGGGGTTGACCTATGGCTACACCTTC
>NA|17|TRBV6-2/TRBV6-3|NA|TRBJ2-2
CASSYTKLASGTGELFF
TGTGCCAGCAGTTACACAAAACTAGCTTCAGGCACCGGGGAGCTGTTTTTT
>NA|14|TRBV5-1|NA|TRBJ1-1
CASSLNTMNTEAFF
TGCGCCAGCAGCTTGAACACAATGAACACTGAAGCTTTCTTT
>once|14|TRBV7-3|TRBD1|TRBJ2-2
CASSQGQVTGELFF
TGTGCCAGCAGCCAAGGACAGGTCACCGGGGAGCTGTTTTTT
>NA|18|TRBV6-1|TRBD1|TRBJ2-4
CASSDDRGLKGAKNIQYF
TGTGCCAGCAGTGACGACAGGGGGCTAAAAGGAGCCAAAAACATTCAGTACTTC
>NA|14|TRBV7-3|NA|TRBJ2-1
CASSPQGIYNEQFF
TGTGCCAGCAGCCCCCAAGGGATATACAATGAGCAGTTCTTC
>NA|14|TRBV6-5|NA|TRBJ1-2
CASRPGGEVYGYTF
TGTGCCAGCAGGCCGGGGGGTGAGGTCTACGGCTACACCTTC
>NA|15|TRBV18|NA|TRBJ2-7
CASSPSRRGSGEQYF
TGTGCCAGCTCACCATCAAGAAGGGGGTCGGGGGAGCAGTACTTC
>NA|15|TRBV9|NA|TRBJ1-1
CASSVMDLMNTEAFF
TGTGCCAGCAGCGTGATGGACCTCATGAACACTGAAGCTTTCTTT
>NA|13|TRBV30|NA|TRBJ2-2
CAWSVPVTGELFF
TGTGCCTGGAGTGTTCCGGTCACCGGGGAGCTGTTTTTT
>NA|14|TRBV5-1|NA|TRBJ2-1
CASSLGTANNEQFF
TGCGCCAGCAGCTTGGGGACAGCTAACAATGAGCAGTTCTTC
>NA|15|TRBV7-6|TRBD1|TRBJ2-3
CASSLGQGMPDTQYF
TGTGCCAGCAGCTTAGGACAGGGTATGCCAGATACGCAGTATTTT
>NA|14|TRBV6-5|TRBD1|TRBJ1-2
CASSYTGQGPGYTF
TGTGCCAGCAGTTACACGGGACAGGGGCCTGGCTACACCTTC
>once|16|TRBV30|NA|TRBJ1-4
CAWSGQGAREFEKLFF
TGTGCCTGGAGTGGACAAGGGGCGCGAGAATTTGAAAAACTGTTTTTT
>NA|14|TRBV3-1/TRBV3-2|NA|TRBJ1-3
CASSRQGSGNTIYF
TGTGCCAGCAGCCGTCAGGGGTCTGGAAACACCATATATTTT
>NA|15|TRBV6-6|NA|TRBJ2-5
CASSTPARRQETQYF
TGTGCCAGCAGTACCCCCGCCAGGCGCCAAGAGACCCAGTACTTC
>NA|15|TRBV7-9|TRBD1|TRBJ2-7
CASSHDRAYHYEQYF
TGTGCCAGCAGCCATGACAGGGCCTACCACTACGAGCAGTACTTC
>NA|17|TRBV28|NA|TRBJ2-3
CASSPYPGTPSADTQYF
TGTGCCAGCAGTCCCTATCCCGGGACTCCTTCCGCAGATACGCAGTATTTT
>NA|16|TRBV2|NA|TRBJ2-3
CASSEGSPTSQGTQYF
TGTGCCAGCAGTGAGGGCAGTCCTACCTCCCAGGGTACGCAGTATTTT
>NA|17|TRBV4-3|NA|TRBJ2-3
CASSQDVTGLNTDTQYF
TGCGCCAGCAGCCAAGATGTCACGGGACTGAACACAGATACGCAGTATTTT
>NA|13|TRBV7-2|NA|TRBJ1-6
CASSPRQASPLHF
TGTGCCAGCAGCCCCCGACAGGCTTCACCCCTCCACTTT
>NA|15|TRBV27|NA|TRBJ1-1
CASSSPGRAGTEAFF
TGTGCCAGCAGTTCCCCAGGGCGCGCAGGCACTGAAGCTTTCTTT
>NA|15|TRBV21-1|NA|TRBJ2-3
CASSKGGRSTDTQYF
TGTGCCAGCAGCAAAGGAGGGAGAAGCACAGATACGCAGTATTTT